This TCR beta chain comes out of a study of T cell changes during pregnancy in multiple sclerosis. TCRdb keeps only in-frame clones here, not all; method: immunoSEQ multiplex PCR. This table holds tens of thousands of clones, about 90% found once. CDR1 WSHSY and CDR2 SAAADI come from the germline V gene. V was trimmed by 0 bases and J by 0 bases, leaving 9 bases between them. This CDR3 is built from 16 residues. This clonotype originated in a female donor with multiple sclerosis, enrolled in a pregnancy study. The sequences come from CD4+ T cells from peripheral blood mononuclear cells, collected in the second trimester of pregnancy. The rearrangement joins TRBV10-2 to TRBJ1-3, with D unclear. Written as DNA, the CDR3 is TGCGCCAGCAGTGAGTCCCCGGGGAGCTCTGGAAACACCATATATTTT. Its translation: CASSESPGSSGNTIYF.